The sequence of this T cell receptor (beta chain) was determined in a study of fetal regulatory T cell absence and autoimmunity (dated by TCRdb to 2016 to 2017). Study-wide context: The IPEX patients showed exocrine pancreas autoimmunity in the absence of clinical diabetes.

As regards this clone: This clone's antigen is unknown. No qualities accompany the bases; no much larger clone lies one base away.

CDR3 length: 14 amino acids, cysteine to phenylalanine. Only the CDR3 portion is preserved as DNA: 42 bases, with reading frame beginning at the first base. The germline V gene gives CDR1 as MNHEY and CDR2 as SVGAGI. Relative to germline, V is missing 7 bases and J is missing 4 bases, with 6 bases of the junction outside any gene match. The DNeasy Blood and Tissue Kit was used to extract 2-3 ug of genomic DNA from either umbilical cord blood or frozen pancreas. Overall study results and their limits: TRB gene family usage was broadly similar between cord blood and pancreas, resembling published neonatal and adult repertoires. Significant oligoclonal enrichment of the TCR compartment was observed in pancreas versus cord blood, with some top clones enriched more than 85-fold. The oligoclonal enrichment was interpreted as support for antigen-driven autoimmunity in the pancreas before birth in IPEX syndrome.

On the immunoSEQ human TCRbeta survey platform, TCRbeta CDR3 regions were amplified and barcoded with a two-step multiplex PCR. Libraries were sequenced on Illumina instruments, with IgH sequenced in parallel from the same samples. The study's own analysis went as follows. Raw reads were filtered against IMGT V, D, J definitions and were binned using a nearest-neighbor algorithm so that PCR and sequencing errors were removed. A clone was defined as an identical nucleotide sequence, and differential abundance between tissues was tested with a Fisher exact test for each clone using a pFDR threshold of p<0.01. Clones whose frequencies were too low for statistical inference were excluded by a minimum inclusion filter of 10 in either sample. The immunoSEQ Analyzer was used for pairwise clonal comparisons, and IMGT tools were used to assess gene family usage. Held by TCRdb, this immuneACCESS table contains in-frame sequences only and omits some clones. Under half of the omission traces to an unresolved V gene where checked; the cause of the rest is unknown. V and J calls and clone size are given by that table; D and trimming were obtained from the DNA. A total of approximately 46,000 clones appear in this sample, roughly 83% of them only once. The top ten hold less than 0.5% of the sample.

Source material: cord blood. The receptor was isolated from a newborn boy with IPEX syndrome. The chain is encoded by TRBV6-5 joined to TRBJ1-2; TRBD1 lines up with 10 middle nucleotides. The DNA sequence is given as TGTGCCAGCACCAGGGACAGGGGAGGCTATGGCTACACCTTC. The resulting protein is CASTRDRGGYGYTF.